These 10 T cell receptor beta chains originate from one sample sequenced in a study of T cells after somatic rescue of genetic block. TCRdb's copy holds only in-frame clones and misses some; the assay was immunoSEQ multiplex PCR. There are tens of thousands of clones in the sample; under 95% occur only once, and about 3% lies in the top ten. Sequencing input: peripheral blood mononuclear cells (PBMCs). The receptors stem from a man aged 25-45 years.

V gene TRBV28 combines with J gene TRBJ1-5; TRBD1 matches at 10 bases. The CDR3 covers 18 residues. Per the germline V gene, CDR1 is MDHEN and CDR2 is SYDVKM. V shed 2 bases, J shed 4 bases, and the junction held 11 bases outside the gene matches. The CDR3, as DNA: TGTGCCAGCAGTTTAGGTAGGACAGGGGGTAATTGGAATCAGCCCCAGCATTTT. Translating gives CASSLGRTGGNWNQPQHF.

The CDR3 DNA reads TGCGCCAGCAGCCCCCGGGGGGTGGCACTCGATACGCAGTATTTT. It yields the protein CASSPRGVALDTQYF. V usage is TRBV4-1 and J usage is TRBJ2-3; the match to TRBD2 covers 7 bases. J was trimmed by 6 bases and V by 4 bases; bases with no gene match: 10. The CDR3 length is 15 residues. CDR1 is MGHRA and CDR2 is YSYEKL in the germline V gene.

The J gene is TRBJ1-4, the V gene TRBV27; TRBD1 aligns across 9 bases. This CDR3 comprises 16 residues. The germline CDR1 and CDR2 sequences are MNHEY and SMNVEV (reference sequence). Germline trimming cut 6 bases from V and 3 bases from J; bases unmatched to any gene: 8. Here the CDR3 reads CASRQGQGRANEKLFF. The CDR3 coding sequence is TGTGCCAGCAGACAAGGACAGGGGAGAGCTAATGAAAAACTGTTTTTT.

The chain links TRBV11-3 to TRBJ2-5; D uncertain. V was trimmed by 5 bases and J by 2 bases, leaving 9 bases between them. Germline CDR1 SGHNT, CDR2 YENEEA. CDR3 size: 13 residues. CDR3 bases: TGTGCCAGCAGCCCTAGGTCACAAGAGACCCAGTACTTC. As protein: CASSPRSQETQYF.

A single count supports this clone. This chain links TRBV7-9 with TRBJ2-2; D gene uncertain. The germline V gene encodes CDR1 SEHNR and CDR2 FQNEAQ (reference sequence). CDR3 length: 15 residues. V was trimmed by 0 bases and J by 6 bases, leaving 11 bases between them. In DNA form, the CDR3 reads TGTGCCAGCAGCTTAGCTGATGCACGGGCCGGGGAGCTGTTTTTT. Translating it yields CASSLADARAGELFF.

Here the CDR3 DNA reads TGTGCCAGCAGCTTGGGGATGACACCAACCCCGTTCTTC. This gives the protein CASSLGMTPTPFF. The genes are TRBV5-8 and TRBJ2-1; no clear D. Germline V gene lookup returns CDR1 SGHTS and CDR2 YDEGEE. V was pared by 0 bases and J by 15 bases, with 16 bases between. The CDR3 has 13 amino acids.

The rearrangement joins TRBV4-2 to TRBJ2-3; the match to TRBD2 covers 12 bases. J gave up 6 bases and V 5 bases, and 9 bases lay outside the gene matches. CDR1 is LGHNA, CDR2 YNFKEQ, per germline. There are 16 residues in the CDR3. This CDR3 is CASSARLAGAMDTQYF. In DNA, the CDR3 is TGTGCCAGCAGCGCCCGACTAGCGGGAGCGATGGATACGCAGTATTTT.

This rearrangement joins TRBV4-1 to TRBJ1-1; D perhaps matches TRBD1 (6 bases). The V end lost 4 bases, the J end lost 1 base, and 13 bases lay between the germline ends. The CDR3 runs to 15 residues. The germline gives CDR1 MGHRA, CDR2 YSYEKL. This chain's CDR3 is CASSRSDSPNTEAFF. CDR3 DNA sequence: TGCGCCAGCAGCCGATCGGACAGCCCGAACACTGAAGCTTTCTTT.

The chain couples TRBV5-1 to TRBJ2-2; TRBD2 agrees at 7 bases. From germline, CDR1 is SGHRS and CDR2 YFSETQ. V dropped 2 bases and J dropped 1; count of bases not matched to a gene: 5. The CDR3 consists of 16 residues. The CDR3 is CASSFLTGGNTGELFF. CDR3 DNA: TGCGCCAGCAGCTTCCTCACGGGGGGGAACACCGGGGAGCTGTTTTTT.

The chain recombines TRBV25-1 with TRBJ2-1; 10 positions agree with TRBD2. Germline values: CDR1 MGHDK, CDR2 SYGVNS. V dropped 4 bases and J dropped 3; count of bases not matched to a gene: 6. The CDR3 loop spans 16 amino acids. CDR3 nucleotides: TGTGCCAGCAGTGGATCTAGCGGGGGTTACTACAATGAGCAGTTCTTC. Protein product: CASSGSSGGYYNEQFF. Based on the CDR3 plus reference TRBV25-1 and TRBJ2-1, the full variable domain is EADIYQTPRYLVIGTGKKITLECSQTMGHDKMYWYQQDPGMELHLIHYSYGVNSTEKGDLSSESTVSRIRTEHFPLTLESARPSHTSQYLCASSGSSGGYYNEQFFGPGTRLTVL.